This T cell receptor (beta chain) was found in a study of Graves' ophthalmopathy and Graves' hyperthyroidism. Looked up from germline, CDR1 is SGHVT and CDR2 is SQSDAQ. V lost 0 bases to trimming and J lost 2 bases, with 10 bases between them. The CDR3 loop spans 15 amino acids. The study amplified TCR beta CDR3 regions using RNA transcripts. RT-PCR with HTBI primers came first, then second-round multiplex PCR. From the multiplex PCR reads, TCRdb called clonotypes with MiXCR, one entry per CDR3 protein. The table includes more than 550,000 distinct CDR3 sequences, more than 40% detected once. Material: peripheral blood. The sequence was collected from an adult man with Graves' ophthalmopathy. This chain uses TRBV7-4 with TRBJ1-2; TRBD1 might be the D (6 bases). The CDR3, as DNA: TGTGCCAGCAGCTTAGCCTGGCAGGGGAACTATGGCTACACCTTC. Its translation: CASSLAWQGNYGYTF.